The 9 T cell receptor beta chains presented below share a single source sample, sequenced in a study of control samples from healthy donors and cancer patients. Only in-frame clones appear in the TCRdb table, and some are missing; sequencing was by immunoSEQ multiplex PCR. The table has some 100,000 clones, 93% seen once. Sequences were obtained from blood. The receptor set was obtained from a man between 18 and 29 years old in good health.

The V and J genes are TRBV15 and TRBJ2-4; TRBD2 is a possible D gene (6 bases). The germline V and J ends were trimmed by 6 bases and 1 base, with 22 bases remaining between them. CDR3 length: 18 amino acids. CDR1 and CDR2 (germline): LNHNV, YYDKDF (reference sequence). The CDR3 coding sequence is TGTGCCACCAGGTTAACCCCCGGAACGGGAGCGGCCAAAAACATTCAGTACTTC. Amino acid sequence: CATRLTPGTGAAKNIQYF. Based on the CDR3 plus reference TRBV15 and TRBJ2-4, the full variable domain is DAMVIQNPRYQVTQFGKPVTLSCSQTLNHNVMYWYQQKSSQAPKLLFHYYDKDFNNEADTPDNFQSRRPNTSFCFLDIRSPGLGDTAMYLCATRLTPGTGAAKNIQYFGAGTRLSVL.

V is TRBV7-9 and J is TRBJ2-5, with 7 bases fitting TRBD1. In germline, CDR1 is SEHNR, CDR2 FQNEAQ (reference sequence). This CDR3 contains 14 residues. V shed 5 bases, J shed 2 bases, and the junction held 5 bases outside the gene matches. The CDR3 bases are TGTGCCAGCAGCCCCAGGGACAGACAAGAGACCCAGTACTTC. It codes for CASSPRDRQETQYF.

The chain links TRBV11-2 to TRBJ2-7, with unresolved D. The CDR3 has 12 amino acids. V dropped 4 bases and J dropped 0 bases, with 4 bases sitting between them. Germline V gives CDR1 SGHAT, CDR2 FQNNGV. Here the CDR3 reads CASSSSSYEQYF. Here the CDR3 DNA reads TGTGCCAGCAGCTCGAGCTCCTACGAGCAGTACTTC. The variable domain in full, with the rest retrieved from reference TRBV11-2 and TRBJ2-7, is EAGVAQSPRYKIIEKRQSVAFWCNPISGHATLYWYQQILGQGPKLLIQFQNNGVVDDSQLPKDRFSAERLKGVDSTLKIQPAKLEDSAVYLCASSSSSYEQYFGPGTRLTVT.

The genes are TRBV4-3 and TRBJ1-5; 7 bases agree with TRBD1. Trimming removed 4 bases from V and 6 bases from J; junction bases left unmatched: 6. This CDR3 is built from 14 residues. Germline loops: CDR1 LGHNA, CDR2 YSLEER. This CDR3 reads CASSREQGPQPQHF. Written as DNA, the CDR3 is TGCGCCAGCAGCCGTGAACAGGGGCCTCAGCCCCAGCATTTT.

J is TRBJ1-4 and V is TRBV29-1; no firm D call. The CDR3 consists of 12 residues. The V and J ends lost 8 bases and 7 bases respectively, with 14 bases between them. Germline loops: CDR1 SQVTM, CDR2 ANQGSEA. The CDR3 region is CSSMSGGEKLFF. CDR3 bases: TGCAGCTCTATGTCAGGAGGTGAAAAACTGTTTTTT. The variable domain in full, completed from reference TRBV29-1 and TRBJ1-4, reads SAVISQKPSRDICQRGTSLTIQCQVDSQVTMMFWYRQQPGQSLTLIATANQGSEATYESGFVIDKFPISRPNLTFSTLTVSNMSPEDSSIYLCSSMSGGEKLFFGSGTQLSVL.

The chain links TRBV27 to TRBJ1-1; D perhaps matches TRBD1 (5 bases). This CDR3 comprises 15 residues. V lost 6 bases, J lost 1 base, and 15 bases lay in between. In germline, CDR1 is MNHEY, CDR2 SMNVEV (reference sequence). The CDR3 nucleotides are TGTGCCAGCAGGTCCTATACCCAGGGGAACACTGAAGCTTTCTTT. Translation gives CASRSYTQGNTEAFF.

This chain joins TRBV7-2 and TRBJ1-5; 7 nucleotides match TRBD1. The CDR3 covers 14 residues. J was trimmed by 15 bases and V by 2 bases; bases with no gene match: 13. Germline CDR1 and CDR2: SGHTA and FQGNSA. The CDR3 DNA reads as TGTGCCAGCAGCTTAACTCACAGGGGACCTTTACGGCATTTT. This encodes CASSLTHRGPLRHF.

This chain joins TRBV7-2 and TRBJ2-1; 7 bases are shared with TRBD2. There are 14 residues in the CDR3. J lost 7 bases, V lost 3 bases, and 6 bases had no gene match. In germline, CDR1 is SGHTA, CDR2 FQGNSA. CDR3 residues: CASSFPGLLNEQFF. The CDR3 nucleotides are TGTGCCAGCAGCTTCCCGGGACTATTAAATGAGCAGTTCTTC.

The V gene is TRBV4-1, the J gene TRBJ2-3; 8 bases are shared with TRBD1. The CDR3 is made up of 15 amino acids. Losses at the gene ends were 8 bases for V and 2 bases for J; bases not matched to a gene: 9. In germline, CDR1 is MGHRA, CDR2 YSYEKL. CDR3 loop: CASGRGQEYTDTQYF. CDR3 nucleotides: TGCGCCAGCGGTCGGGGACAGGAGTACACAGATACGCAGTATTTT.